A selection of T cell receptor beta chains follows, all from one sample in a study of tumor-infiltrating lymphocytes in primary liver carcinoma. TCRdb redid the calling of the multiplex PCR reads with MiXCR, one entry per CDR3 protein. The sample lists fewer than 350,000 distinct CDR3 sequences; approximately 60% were seen once. Sequencing used peripheral blood. Source of these receptors: a man in his forties or fifties with primary liver carcinoma and hepatitis B virus infection. CDR3s include the opening cysteine and the closing phenylalanine or tryptophan. A D gene is named only where the DNA matches it firmly. The size entry is marked missing in some rows and otherwise reads once, few, many or a size class.

.	TRBJ2-5	TRBV28	.	CASSASREETQYF	TGTGCCAGCAGTGCTAGCAGGGAAGAGACCCAGTACTTC
.	TRBJ2-1	TRBV5-1	.	CASGERQGGVSYNEQFF	TGCGCCAGCGGCGAACGTCAAGGGGGAGTCTCCTACAATGAGCAGTTCTTC
.	TRBJ1-6	TRBV29-1	.	CSVLIATNSPLHF	TGCAGCGTTCTGATAGCAACAAATTCACCCCTCCACTTT
many	TRBJ2-2	TRBV29-1	.	CSVNSGGVYTGELFF	TGCAGCGTTAATAGCGGTGGAGTATATACCGGGGAGCTGTTTTTT
many	TRBJ1-5	TRBV4-2	.	CASSFQGSPYSNQPQHF	TGTGCCAGCAGTTTTCAGGGCTCCCCCTATAGCAATCAGCCCCAGCATTTT
many	TRBJ1-4	TRBV6-1	.	CATTRDEGVNEKLFF	TGTGCCACCACCCGGGACGAGGGCGTAAATGAAAAACTGTTTTTT
many	TRBJ1-5	TRBV29-1	.	CSVGGTSNQPQHF	TGCAGCGTTGGGGGAACGAGCAATCAGCCCCAGCATTTT
.	TRBJ2-1	TRBV5-1	TRBD1	CASSLQGPGVDKQFF	TGCGCCAGCAGCTTACAGGGGCCCGGAGTAGATAAGCAGTTCTTC
many	TRBJ2-5	TRBV5-4	.	CASSLYGETQYF	TGTGCCAGCAGCTTGTACGGAGAGACCCAGTACTTC
few	TRBJ2-7	TRBV5-6	.	CASSLYRVLNEQYF	TGTGCCAGCAGCCTATACAGGGTGCTCAACGAGCAGTACTTC
.	TRBJ2-2	TRBV5-4	.	CATFNREKNTGELFF	TGTGCCACCTTCAATAGGGAGAAGAACACCGGGGAGCTGTTTTTT